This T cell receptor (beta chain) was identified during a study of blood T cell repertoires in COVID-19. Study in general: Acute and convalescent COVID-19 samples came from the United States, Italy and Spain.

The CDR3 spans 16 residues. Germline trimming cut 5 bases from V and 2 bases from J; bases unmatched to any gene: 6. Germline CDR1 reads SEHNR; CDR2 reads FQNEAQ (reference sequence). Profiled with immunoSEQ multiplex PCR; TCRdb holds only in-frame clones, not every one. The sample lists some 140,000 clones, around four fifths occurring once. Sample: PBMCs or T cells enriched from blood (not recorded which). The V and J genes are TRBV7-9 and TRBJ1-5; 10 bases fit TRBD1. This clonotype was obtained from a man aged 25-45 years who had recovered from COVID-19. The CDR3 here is CASSPSDRGGNQPQHF. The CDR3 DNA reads TGTGCCAGCAGCCCATCGGACAGGGGGGGCAATCAGCCCCAGCATTTT.